This T cell receptor (beta chain) is drawn from a study of blood T cell repertoires in COVID-19. The V gene's germline CDR1 is MNHEY and CDR2 SVGAGI. The CDR3 spans 14 residues. V was cut by 5 bases and J by 5 bases, with 16 bases left in between. Libraries were prepared by immunoSEQ multiplex PCR; TCRdb keeps only in-frame clonotypes and omits some of them. This table has about 45,000 clones, 75% to 90% appearing once. The source material was peripheral blood. The chain uses TRBV6-5 and TRBJ2-7; D unresolved. The clonotype comes from a human donor in a cohort sampled during active COVID-19. CDR3 loop: CASSLRQVLNEQYF. The DNA of the CDR3 is TGTGCCAGCAGTCTGCGCCAGGTCCTCAACGAGCAGTACTTC.